One and the same sample provided the 5 T cell receptor beta chains below, sequenced in a study of early T cells in non-severe SARS-CoV-2 infection. Each CDR3 protein is one row after TCRdb ran MiXCR on the 5' RACE reads. The table shows some 100,000 distinct CDR3 sequences, with 14% to 15% occurring only once. Material: whole blood. These receptors were taken from an adult who was a healthcare worker with PCR-confirmed SARS-CoV-2 infection or an uninfected control (not recorded which).

This clonotype was observed a handful of times. V gene TRBV7-4 combines with J gene TRBJ2-7; D not certain. With 9 bases removed from V and 4 bases from J, the gap between germline ends came to 16 bases. Germline CDR1 SGHVT, CDR2 SQSDAQ. The CDR3 is made up of 13 amino acids. CDR3 nucleotides: TGTGCCAGGCAATGGCGTCCCCTATACGAGCAGTACGTC. It encodes CARQWRPLYEQYV.

The chain combines TRBV29-1 with TRBJ1-1; D remains unclear. This CDR3 is built from 13 residues. V was trimmed by 3 bases and J by 2 bases, leaving 10 bases between them. Germline V gene sequence: CDR1 SQVTM, CDR2 ANQGSEA. The DNA of the CDR3 is TGCAGCGTTGAGTCCTGGATAAACACTGAAGCTTTCTTT. Amino acids: CSVESWINTEAFF.

The V gene is TRBV7-9, the J gene TRBJ1-4; no clear D. The CDR3 runs to 10 residues. Germline lookup yields CDR1 SEHNR and CDR2 FQNEAQ (reference sequence). V lost 11 bases to trimming and J lost 8 bases, with 9 bases between them. The CDR3 DNA reads as TGTGCCCGCCCGAGAGAAAAACTGTTTTTT. Its protein is CARPREKLFF.

In its sample, this clonotype was seen a few times. The gene calls are TRBV9 and TRBJ2-3; D is possibly TRBD2 (6 bases). The CDR3 loop spans 15 amino acids. Germline assignment: CDR1 SGDLS and CDR2 YYNGEE. The V end lost 0 bases, the J end lost 2 bases, and 10 bases lay between the germline ends. The CDR3 coding sequence is TGTGCCAGCAGCGTAGGCGGGGCGCACACAGATACGCAGTATTTT. Translated, it gives CASSVGGAHTDTQYF. The full variable domain, with the rest looked up from reference TRBV9 and TRBJ2-3, is DSGVTQTPKHLITATGQRVTLRCSPRSGDLSVYWYQQSLDQGLQFLIQYYNGEERAKGNILERFSAQQFPDLHSELNLSSLELGDSALYFCASSVGGAHTDTQYFGPGTRLTVL.

This clonotype was picked up a small number of times. The rearrangement joins TRBV28 to TRBJ1-2; 9 bases match TRBD1. The CDR3 is 15 residues long. From germline, CDR1 is MDHEN and CDR2 SYDVKM. The ends lost 7 bases at V and 0 bases at J; junction bases unmatched: 6. The CDR3 DNA reads as TGTGCCAGCAAGGACAGGGGATCAGCTAACTATGGCTACACCTTC. Protein product: CASKDRGSANYGYTF.